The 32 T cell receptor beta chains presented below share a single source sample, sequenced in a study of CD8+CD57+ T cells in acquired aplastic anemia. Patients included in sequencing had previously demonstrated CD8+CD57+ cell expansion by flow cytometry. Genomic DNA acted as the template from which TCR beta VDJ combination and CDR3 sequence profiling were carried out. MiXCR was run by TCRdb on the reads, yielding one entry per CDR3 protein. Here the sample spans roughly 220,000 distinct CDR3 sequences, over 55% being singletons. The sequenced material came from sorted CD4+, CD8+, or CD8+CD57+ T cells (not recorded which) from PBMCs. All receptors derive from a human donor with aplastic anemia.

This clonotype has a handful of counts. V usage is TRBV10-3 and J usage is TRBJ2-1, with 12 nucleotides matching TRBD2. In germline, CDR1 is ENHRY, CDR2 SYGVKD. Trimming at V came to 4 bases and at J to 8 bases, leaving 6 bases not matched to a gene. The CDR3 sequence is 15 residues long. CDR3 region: CAISGTSGRRHEQFF. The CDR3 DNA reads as TGTGCCATCAGTGGCACTAGCGGGAGGCGCCATGAGCAGTTCTTC.

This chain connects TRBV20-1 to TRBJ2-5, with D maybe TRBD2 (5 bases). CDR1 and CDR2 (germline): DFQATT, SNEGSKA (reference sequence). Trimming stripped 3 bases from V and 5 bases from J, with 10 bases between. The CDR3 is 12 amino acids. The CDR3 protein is CSASWLAETQYF. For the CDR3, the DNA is TGCAGTGCTAGTTGGCTAGCCGAGACCCAGTACTTC.

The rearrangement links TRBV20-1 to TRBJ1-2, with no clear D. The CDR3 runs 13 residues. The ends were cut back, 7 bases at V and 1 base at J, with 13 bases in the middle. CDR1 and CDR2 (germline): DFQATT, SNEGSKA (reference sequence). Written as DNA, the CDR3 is TGCAGTGTCACTACCGGGGATAACTATGGCTACACCTTC. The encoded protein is CSVTTGDNYGYTF.

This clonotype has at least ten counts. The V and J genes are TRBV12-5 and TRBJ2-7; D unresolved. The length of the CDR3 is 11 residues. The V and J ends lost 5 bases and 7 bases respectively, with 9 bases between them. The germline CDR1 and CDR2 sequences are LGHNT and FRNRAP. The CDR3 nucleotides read TGTGCTAGTGGTCCTCCAGGTGAGCAGTACTTC. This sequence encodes CASGPPGEQYF.

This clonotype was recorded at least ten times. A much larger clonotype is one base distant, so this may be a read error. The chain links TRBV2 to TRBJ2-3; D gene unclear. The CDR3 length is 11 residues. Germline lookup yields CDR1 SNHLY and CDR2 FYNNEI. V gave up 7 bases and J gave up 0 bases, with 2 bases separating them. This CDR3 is CASISTDTQYF. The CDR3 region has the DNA TGTGCCAGCATCAGCACAGATACGCAGTATTTT.

CDR3 in DNA: TGTGCCACCAGCAGAGCCCCCTTGGACGAGCAGTACTTC. It codes for CATSRAPLDEQYF. This chain uses TRBV15 with TRBJ2-7; D unresolved. CDR1 is LNHNV, CDR2 YYDKDF, per germline (reference sequence). This CDR3 has 13 amino acids. Trimming took off 1 base at V and 5 bases at J, with 9 bases between the two ends.

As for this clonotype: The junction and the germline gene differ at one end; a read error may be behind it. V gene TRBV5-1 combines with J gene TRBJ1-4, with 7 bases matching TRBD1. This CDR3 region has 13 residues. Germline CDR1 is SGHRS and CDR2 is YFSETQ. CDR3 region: CASSGTGDEKLFF. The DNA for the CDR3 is TGCGCTAGCAGCGGAACAGGGGACGAAAAACTGTTTTTT. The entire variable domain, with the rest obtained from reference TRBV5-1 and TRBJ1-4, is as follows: KAGVTQTPRYLIKTRGQQVTLSCSPISGHRSVSWYQQTPGQGLQFLFEYFSETQRNKGNFPGRFSGRQFSNSRSEMNVSTLELGDSALYLCASSGTGDEKLFFGSGTQLSVL.

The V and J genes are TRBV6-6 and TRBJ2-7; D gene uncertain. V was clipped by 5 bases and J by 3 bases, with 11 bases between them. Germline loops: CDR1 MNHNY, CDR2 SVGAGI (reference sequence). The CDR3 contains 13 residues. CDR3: CASSENRIYEQYF. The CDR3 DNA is TGTGCCAGCAGTGAAAATAGGATCTACGAGCAGTACTTC.

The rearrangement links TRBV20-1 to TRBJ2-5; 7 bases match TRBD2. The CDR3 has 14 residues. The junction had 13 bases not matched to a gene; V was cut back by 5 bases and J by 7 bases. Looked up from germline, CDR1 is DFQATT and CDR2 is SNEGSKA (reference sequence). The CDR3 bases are TGCAGTGCTGCGAGCGGGGCCTACTTGGGGACCCAGTACTTC. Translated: CSAASGAYLGTQYF.

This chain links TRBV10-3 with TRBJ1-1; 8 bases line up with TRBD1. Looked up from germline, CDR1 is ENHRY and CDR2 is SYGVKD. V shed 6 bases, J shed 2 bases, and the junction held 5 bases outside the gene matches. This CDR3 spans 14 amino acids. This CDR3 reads CAIRRTGTNTEAFF. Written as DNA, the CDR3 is TGTGCCATCAGGAGGACAGGGACTAACACTGAAGCTTTCTTT.

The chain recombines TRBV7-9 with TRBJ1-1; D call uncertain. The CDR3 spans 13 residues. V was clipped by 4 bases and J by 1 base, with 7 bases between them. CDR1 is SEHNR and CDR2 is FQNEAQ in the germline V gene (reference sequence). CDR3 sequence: CASSSLGNTEAFF. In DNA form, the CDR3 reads TGTGCCAGCAGCTCCCTGGGGAACACTGAAGCTTTCTTT.

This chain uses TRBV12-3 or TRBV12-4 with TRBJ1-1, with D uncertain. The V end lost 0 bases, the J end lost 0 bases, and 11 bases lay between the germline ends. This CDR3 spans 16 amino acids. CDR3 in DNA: TGTGCCAGCAGTTTAGCGCCTCGGCTCATGAACACTGAAGCTTTCTTT. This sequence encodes CASSLAPRLMNTEAFF.

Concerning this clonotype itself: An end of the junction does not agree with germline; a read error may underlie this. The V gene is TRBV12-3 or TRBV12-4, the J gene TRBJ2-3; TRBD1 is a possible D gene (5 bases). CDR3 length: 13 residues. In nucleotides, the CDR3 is TGTACCAGCAGCCGAGACAGACCAGATACGCAGTATTTT. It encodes CTSSRDRPDTQYF.

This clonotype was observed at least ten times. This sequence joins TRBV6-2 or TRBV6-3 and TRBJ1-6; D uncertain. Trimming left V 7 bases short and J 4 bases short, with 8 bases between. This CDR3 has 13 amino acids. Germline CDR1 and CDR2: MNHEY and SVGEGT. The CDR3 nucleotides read TGTGCCAGCAAGCTGGAGTATAATTCACCCCTCCACTTT. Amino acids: CASKLEYNSPLHF.

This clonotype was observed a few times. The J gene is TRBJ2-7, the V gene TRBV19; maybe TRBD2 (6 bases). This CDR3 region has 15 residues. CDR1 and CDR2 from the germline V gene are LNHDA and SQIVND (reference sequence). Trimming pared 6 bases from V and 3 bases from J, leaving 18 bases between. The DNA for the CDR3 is TGTGCCAGTAGGGAAGACCGGGACTGGGGCTACGAGCAGTACTTC. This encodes CASREDRDWGYEQYF.

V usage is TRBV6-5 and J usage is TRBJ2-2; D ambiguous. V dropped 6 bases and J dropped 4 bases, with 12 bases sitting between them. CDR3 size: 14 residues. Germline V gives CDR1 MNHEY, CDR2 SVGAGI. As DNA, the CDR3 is TGTGCCAGCAGAGTCTATGGTGGCACCGGGGAGCTGTTTTTT. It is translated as CASRVYGGTGELFF.

CDR3 bases: TGTGCCAGCATAAGAGACAGGGCATCTGACTCCTACGAGCAGTACTTC. Residues: CASIRDRASDSYEQYF. V gene TRBV2 combines with J gene TRBJ2-7; 7 nucleotides align to TRBD1. The germline gives CDR1 SNHLY, CDR2 FYNNEI. V gave up 7 bases and J gave up 0 bases; unmatched junction bases: 12. This CDR3 comprises 16 residues.

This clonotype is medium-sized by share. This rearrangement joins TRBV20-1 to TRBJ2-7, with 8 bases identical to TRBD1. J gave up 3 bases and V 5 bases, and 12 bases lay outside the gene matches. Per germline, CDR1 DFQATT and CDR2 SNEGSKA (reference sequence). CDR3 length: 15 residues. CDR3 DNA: TGCAGTGCTCGGAGGACAGGGCCGAGGTACTACGAGCAGTACTTC. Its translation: CSARRTGPRYYEQYF.

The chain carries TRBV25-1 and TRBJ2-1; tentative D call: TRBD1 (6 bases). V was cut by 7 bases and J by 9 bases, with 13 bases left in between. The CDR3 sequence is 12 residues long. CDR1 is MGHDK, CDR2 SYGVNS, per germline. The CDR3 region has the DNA TGTGCCAGCAAGGAAGGGGGTCTTGAGCAGTTCTTC. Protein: CASKEGGLEQFF.

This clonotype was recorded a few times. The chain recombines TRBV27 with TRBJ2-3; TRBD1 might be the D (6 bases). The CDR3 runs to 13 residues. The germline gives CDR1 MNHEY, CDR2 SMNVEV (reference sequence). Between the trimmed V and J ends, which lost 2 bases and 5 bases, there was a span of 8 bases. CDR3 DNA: TGTGCCAGCAGTTTACGCAGGGGAGATACGCAGTATTTT. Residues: CASSLRRGDTQYF.

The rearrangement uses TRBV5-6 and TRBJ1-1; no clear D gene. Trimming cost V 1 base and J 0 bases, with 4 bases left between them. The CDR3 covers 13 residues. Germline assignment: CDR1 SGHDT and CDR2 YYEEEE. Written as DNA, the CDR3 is TGTGCCAGCAGCTTGCCCCTGAACACTGAAGCTTTCTTT. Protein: CASSLPLNTEAFF.

The CDR3 DNA sequence: TGCAGTGCTAGTGGGACTAGCGGGGCTCAAGAGACCCAGTACTTC. Protein: CSASGTSGAQETQYF. The V call is TRBV20-1, the J call TRBJ2-5; 13 bases line up with TRBD2. The J segment lost 2 bases and the V segment lost 3 bases, leaving 3 bases of the junction unmatched. The CDR3 totals 15 residues. Germline-derived CDR1 and CDR2 are DFQATT and SNEGSKA (reference sequence).

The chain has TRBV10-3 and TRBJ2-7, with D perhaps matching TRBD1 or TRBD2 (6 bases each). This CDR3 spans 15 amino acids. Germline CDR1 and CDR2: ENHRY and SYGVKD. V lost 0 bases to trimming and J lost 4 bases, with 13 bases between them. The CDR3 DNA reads TGTGCCATCAGTGAGTCGGGGGGCAGGGAATACGAGCAGTACTTC. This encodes CAISESGGREYEQYF.

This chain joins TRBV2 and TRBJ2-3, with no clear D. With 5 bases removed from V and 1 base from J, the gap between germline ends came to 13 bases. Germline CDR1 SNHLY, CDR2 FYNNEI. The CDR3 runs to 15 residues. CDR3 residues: CASSSSGPRTDTQYF. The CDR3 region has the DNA TGTGCCAGCAGTTCTTCCGGGCCACGCACAGATACGCAGTATTTT. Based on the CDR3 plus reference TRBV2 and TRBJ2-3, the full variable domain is EPEVTQTPSHQVTQMGQEVILRCVPISNHLYFYWYRQILGQKVEFLVSFYNNEISEKSEIFDDQFSVERPDGSNFTLKIRSTKLEDSAMYFCASSSSGPRTDTQYFGPGTRLTVL.

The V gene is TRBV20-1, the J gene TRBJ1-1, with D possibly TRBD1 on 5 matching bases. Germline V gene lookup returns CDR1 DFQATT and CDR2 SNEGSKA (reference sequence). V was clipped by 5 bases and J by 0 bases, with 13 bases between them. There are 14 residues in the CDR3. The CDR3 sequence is CSASVGGMNTEAFF. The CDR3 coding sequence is TGCAGTGCTTCAGTTGGGGGAATGAACACTGAAGCTTTCTTT.

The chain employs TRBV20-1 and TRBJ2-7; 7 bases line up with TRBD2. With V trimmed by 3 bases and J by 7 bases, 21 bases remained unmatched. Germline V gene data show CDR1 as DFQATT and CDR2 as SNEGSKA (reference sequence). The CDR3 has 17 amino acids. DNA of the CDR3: TGCAGTGCTAGTCTCGGCGGGAGTTATGGGGCTACATGGGAGCAGTACTTC. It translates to CSASLGGSYGATWEQYF.

The CDR3: CSARVGENTDTQYF. The CDR3 bases are TGCAGTGCTAGAGTGGGGGAGAACACAGATACGCAGTATTTT. The V gene is TRBV20-1, the J gene TRBJ2-3; D may be TRBD1 or TRBD2 (5 bases each). The CDR3 is 14 amino acids. The germline gives CDR1 DFQATT, CDR2 SNEGSKA (reference sequence). V was cut by 1 base and J by 2 bases, with 10 bases left in between.

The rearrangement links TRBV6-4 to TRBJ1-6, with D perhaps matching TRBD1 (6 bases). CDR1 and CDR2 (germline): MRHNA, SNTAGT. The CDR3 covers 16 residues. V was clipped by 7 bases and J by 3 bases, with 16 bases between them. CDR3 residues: CASTPPGGGYNSPLHF. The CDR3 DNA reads TGTGCCAGCACCCCTCCCGGGGGCGGCTATAATTCACCCCTCCACTTT.

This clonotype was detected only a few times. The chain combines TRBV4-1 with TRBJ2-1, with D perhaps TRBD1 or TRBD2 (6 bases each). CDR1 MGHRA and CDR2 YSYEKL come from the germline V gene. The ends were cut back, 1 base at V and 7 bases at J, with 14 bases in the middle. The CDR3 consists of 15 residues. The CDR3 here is CASSQAGAGRNEQFF. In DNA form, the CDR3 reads TGCGCCAGCAGCCAAGCGGGGGCCGGTCGGAATGAGCAGTTCTTC.

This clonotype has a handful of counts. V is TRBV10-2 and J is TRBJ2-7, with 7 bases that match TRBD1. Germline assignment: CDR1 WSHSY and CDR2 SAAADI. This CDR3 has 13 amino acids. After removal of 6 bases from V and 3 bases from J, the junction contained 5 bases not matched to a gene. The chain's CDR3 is CASRSGQNYEQYF. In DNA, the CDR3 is TGCGCCAGCAGATCGGGACAGAACTACGAGCAGTACTTC.

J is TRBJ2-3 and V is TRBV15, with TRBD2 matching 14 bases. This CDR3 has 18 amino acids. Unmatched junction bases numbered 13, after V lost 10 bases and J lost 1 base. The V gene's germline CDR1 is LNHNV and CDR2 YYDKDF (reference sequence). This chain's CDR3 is CASTLTSGGAFCTDTQYF. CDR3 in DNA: TGTGCCAGCACCCTGACTAGCGGGGGGGCTTTTTGCACAGATACGCAGTATTTT. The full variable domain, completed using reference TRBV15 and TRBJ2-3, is DAMVIQNPRYQVTQFGKPVTLSCSQTLNHNVMYWYQQKSSQAPKLLFHYYDKDFNNEADTPDNFQSRRPNTSFCFLDIRSPGLGDTAMYLCASTLTSGGAFCTDTQYFGPGTRLTVL.

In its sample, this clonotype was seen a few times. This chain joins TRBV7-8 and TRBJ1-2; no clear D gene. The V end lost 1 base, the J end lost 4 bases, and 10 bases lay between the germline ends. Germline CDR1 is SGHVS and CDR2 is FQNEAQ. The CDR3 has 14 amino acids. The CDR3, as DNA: TGTGCCAGCAGCTTAGAGGGAGGCAGCTATGGCTACACCTTC. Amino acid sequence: CASSLEGGSYGYTF.